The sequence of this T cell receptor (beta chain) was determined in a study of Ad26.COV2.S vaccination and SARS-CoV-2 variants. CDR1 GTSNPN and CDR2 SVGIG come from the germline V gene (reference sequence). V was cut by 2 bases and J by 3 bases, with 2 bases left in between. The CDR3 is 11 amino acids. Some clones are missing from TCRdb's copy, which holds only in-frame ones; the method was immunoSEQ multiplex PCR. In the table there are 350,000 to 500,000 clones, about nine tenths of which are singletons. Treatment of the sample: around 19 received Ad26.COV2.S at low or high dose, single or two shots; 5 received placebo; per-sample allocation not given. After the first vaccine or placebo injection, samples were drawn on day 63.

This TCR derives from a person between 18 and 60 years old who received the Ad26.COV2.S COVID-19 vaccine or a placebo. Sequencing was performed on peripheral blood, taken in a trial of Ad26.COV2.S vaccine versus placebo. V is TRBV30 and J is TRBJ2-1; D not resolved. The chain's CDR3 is CAWSNYNEQFF. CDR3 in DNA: TGTGCCTGGAGTAACTACAATGAGCAGTTCTTC.